The 23 T cell receptor beta chains given below trace back to one sample, sequenced in a study of T cells in localized non-small cell lung cancer. Measured with immunoSEQ multiplex PCR; TCRdb has only the in-frame clones, and not every one. Of fewer than 8,000 clones in the sample, 80% to 95% were seen once. This material consisted of peripheral blood, taken before any cancer treatment. The receptors here all came from a woman between 35 and 75 years old with stage I lung adenocarcinoma.

Here the CDR3 DNA reads TGCGCCAGCAGCCCGTGGACAGGTAATCAGCCCCAGCATTTT. Translation: CASSPWTGNQPQHF. The J gene is TRBJ1-5, the V gene TRBV5-1, with 7 bases matching TRBD1. The CDR3 spans 14 residues. With 4 bases clipped from V and 4 bases from J, the junction kept 5 bases outside the gene matches. The germline V gene has CDR1 SGHRS and CDR2 YFSETQ.

The chain carries TRBV29-1 and TRBJ1-1; a weak D match, TRBD1 (5 bases). Looked up from germline, CDR1 is SQVTM and CDR2 is ANQGSEA. V lost 2 bases and J lost 1, with 11 bases in between. CDR3 size: 14 residues. CDR3 DNA: TGCAGCGTTGAACGAGGGGCGCGGAACACTGAAGCTTTCTTT. Translated: CSVERGARNTEAFF.

The chain uses TRBV4-2 and TRBJ2-7; 8 nucleotides match TRBD2. Trimming removed 2 bases from V and 2 bases from J; junction bases left unmatched: 5. The length of the CDR3 is 15 residues. The germline V gene has CDR1 LGHNA and CDR2 YNFKEQ. Written as DNA, the CDR3 is TGTGCCAGCAGCCAAACTAGCGGCTCTACCTACGAGCAGTACTTC. Its protein is CASSQTSGSTYEQYF.

V and J are TRBV9 and TRBJ2-3, with D tentatively TRBD1 (5 bases). Germline CDR1 is SGDLS and CDR2 is YYNGEE. This CDR3 has 14 residues. The V end lost 2 bases, the J end lost 4 bases, and 11 bases lay between the germline ends. The CDR3, as DNA: TGTGCCAGCAGCGTGAAGCCAGGGCCAGATACGCAGTATTTT. Protein product: CASSVKPGPDTQYF.

V and J are TRBV2 and TRBJ1-2; D may be TRBD1 (5 bases). The V gene's germline CDR1 is SNHLY and CDR2 FYNNEI. V was shortened by 6 bases and J by 9 bases, with 8 bases between the two germline ends. The CDR3 totals 10 residues. CDR3 residues: CASRRGRYTF. The CDR3 coding sequence is TGTGCCAGCAGGAGGGGTCGCTACACCTTC.

V usage is TRBV2 and J usage is TRBJ1-1, with 7 bases fitting TRBD1. CDR3 length: 12 residues. Germline V gene lookup returns CDR1 SNHLY and CDR2 FYNNEI. The J segment lost 10 bases and the V segment lost 5 bases, leaving 7 bases of the junction unmatched. Here the CDR3 DNA reads TGTGCCAGCAGTACCCGGGACAGAGCAGCTTTCTTT. It encodes CASSTRDRAAFF.

The rearrangement uses TRBV25-1 and TRBJ2-7; TRBD1 agrees at 8 bases. The germline V gene encodes CDR1 MGHDK and CDR2 SYGVNS. This CDR3 comprises 15 residues. V trimming: 4 bases; J trimming: 4 bases; junction bases outside the gene matches: 9. CDR3 sequence reads: CASSGSTGAGYEQYF. For the CDR3, the DNA is TGTGCCAGCAGTGGATCGACAGGGGCCGGTTACGAGCAGTACTTC.

V gene TRBV19 combines with J gene TRBJ2-3; 13 nucleotides agree with TRBD2. Per germline, CDR1 LNHDA and CDR2 SQIVND (reference sequence). The CDR3 consists of 18 residues. The J segment lost 0 bases and the V segment lost 5 bases, leaving 8 bases of the junction unmatched. The chain's CDR3 is CASSGTSGTSFSTDTQYF. The CDR3 DNA is TGTGCCAGTAGTGGGACTAGCGGGACTAGTTTTAGCACAGATACGCAGTATTTT.

The chain links TRBV11-1 to TRBJ1-1, with TRBD1 identical over 8 bases. CDR1 and CDR2 (germline): SGHAT, FQDESV (reference sequence). J lost 8 bases, V lost 2 bases, and 10 bases had no gene match. This CDR3 is built from 15 residues. The CDR3 nucleotides read TGTGCCAGCAGCTTATATCCATCAGGGGACAGGGAAGCTTTCTTT. Its translation: CASSLYPSGDREAFF.

The rearrangement uses TRBV7-3 and TRBJ2-1; D tentatively fits TRBD1 or TRBD2 (5 bases each). This CDR3 is 15 amino acids long. V lost 5 bases to trimming and J lost 5 bases, with 16 bases between them. Germline V gene data show CDR1 as SGHTA and CDR2 as FQGTGA. The CDR3 sequence: CASSPSGTGNNEQFF. For the CDR3, the DNA is TGTGCCAGCAGCCCCTCCGGGACGGGAAACAATGAGCAGTTCTTC.

The chain couples TRBV5-6 to TRBJ2-3; 7 bases line up with TRBD2. V lost 0 bases to trimming and J lost 3 bases; unmatched junction nucleotides: 7. Germline CDR1 is SGHDT and CDR2 is YYEEEE. The CDR3 length is 16 residues. The CDR3 region is CASSLELLADTDTQYF. Here the CDR3 DNA reads TGTGCCAGCAGCTTGGAACTCCTAGCGGATACAGATACGCAGTATTTT.

The genes are TRBV11-2 and TRBJ2-4; D could derive from TRBD1 or TRBD2 (6 bases each). V gave up 3 bases and J gave up 0 bases, with 21 bases separating them. The CDR3 is 19 residues long. Germline lookup yields CDR1 SGHAT and CDR2 FQNNGV. CDR3 residues: CASSFTVGGHNLAKNIQYF. Written as DNA, the CDR3 is TGTGCCAGCAGCTTCACAGTGGGGGGCCATAATCTAGCCAAAAACATTCAGTACTTC.

This chain connects TRBV9 to TRBJ2-7; 8 bases align to TRBD2. CDR1 is SGDLS and CDR2 is YYNGEE in the germline V gene. There are 15 residues in the CDR3. Trimming took 3 bases from V and 6 from J; bases not matched to a gene: 11. The CDR3 nucleotides are TGTGCCAGCAGCGCTACGGGGGGGCTCTGGTCCGAGCAGTACTTC. Encoded protein: CASSATGGLWSEQYF.

The gene calls are TRBV6-4 and TRBJ2-3; 9 bases agree with TRBD2. V was pared by 2 bases and J by 4 bases, with 10 bases of the junction left unmatched. The CDR3 covers 17 residues. Germline CDR1 MRHNA, CDR2 SNTAGT. The CDR3, as DNA: TGTGCCAGCAGTGACCCGGTGATGGCGGGGGGGCCAGATACGCAGTATTTT. Amino acid sequence: CASSDPVMAGGPDTQYF.

The gene calls are TRBV6-5 and TRBJ2-1, with 10 bases that match TRBD2. CDR1 and CDR2 from the germline V gene are MNHEY and SVGAGI. Trimming at V came to 8 bases and at J to 5 bases, leaving 9 bases not matched to a gene. CDR3 length equals 15 residues. CDR3 nucleotide sequence: TGTGCCAGCCGGCGGGTAGCGGGGGGCGACAATGAGCAGTTCTTC. It specifies CASRRVAGGDNEQFF.

In this sample, this clone turned up once. This chain uses TRBV4-1 with TRBJ2-5, with 12 positions matching TRBD2. The J segment lost 5 bases and the V segment lost 2 bases, leaving 3 bases of the junction unmatched. The CDR3 is 15 residues long. Germline assignment: CDR1 MGHRA and CDR2 YSYEKL. DNA of the CDR3: TGCGCCAGCAGCCAACTAGCGGGAGGGCTTGAGACCCAGTACTTC. Translating gives CASSQLAGGLETQYF.

This clone appeared a few times. The chain combines TRBV6-1 with TRBJ1-5; D call uncertain. Germline CDR1 MNHNS, CDR2 SASEGT. This CDR3 is built from 15 residues. V was shortened by 2 bases and J by 0 bases, with 8 bases between the two germline ends. In DNA, the CDR3 is TGTGCCAGCAGTGAAACCTTCTATAGCAATCAGCCCCAGCATTTT. It is translated as CASSETFYSNQPQHF.

The chain joins TRBV9 to TRBJ1-2, with a tentative D call TRBD1 (5 bases). From germline, CDR1 is SGDLS and CDR2 YYNGEE. The CDR3 has 14 amino acids. Trimming pared 0 bases from V and 8 bases from J, leaving 14 bases between. The CDR3 bases are TGTGCCAGCAGCGTAGCAGGGCCCTATGAAGGCTACACCTTC. Translating it yields CASSVAGPYEGYTF.

The chain is built from TRBV27 and TRBJ2-7, with TRBD1 matching 7 bases. V dropped 0 bases and J dropped 5; count of bases not matched to a gene: 4. CDR1 and CDR2 from the germline V gene are MNHEY and SMNVEV (reference sequence). This CDR3 region has 14 residues. This chain's CDR3 is CASSLSTGVDEQYF. The CDR3 DNA reads TGTGCCAGCAGTTTATCAACAGGGGTAGACGAGCAGTACTTC.

This chain joins TRBV5-1 and TRBJ2-1; D is uncertain. Germline V CDR1 and CDR2: SGHRS, YFSETQ. Trimming left V 0 bases short and J 6 bases short, with 4 bases between. The CDR3 extends over 12 amino acids. DNA for the CDR3: TGCGCCAGCAGCTTGGATACCAATGAGCAGTTCTTC. This translates into CASSLDTNEQFF.

V usage is TRBV10-3 and J usage is TRBJ2-7, with 7 bases lining up with TRBD1. CDR1 ENHRY and CDR2 SYGVKD come from the germline V gene. The CDR3 loop spans 13 amino acids. V lost 9 bases to trimming and J lost 1 base; unmatched junction nucleotides: 6. CDR3 DNA: TGTGCCATAACCGGGACAGAGTCCTACGAGCAGTACTTC. Translated: CAITGTESYEQYF.

This chain connects TRBV5-1 to TRBJ2-2; D remains ambiguous. The CDR3 runs 16 residues. Trimming took off 0 bases at V and 1 base at J, with 10 bases between the two ends. CDR1 and CDR2 from the germline V gene are SGHRS and YFSETQ. The CDR3 DNA is TGCGCCAGCAGCTTGGTAGGTTGGGAGAACACCGGGGAGCTGTTTTTT. Protein sequence: CASSLVGWENTGELFF.

The rearrangement joins TRBV29-1 to TRBJ1-2; TRBD1 matches at 7 bases. This CDR3 comprises 15 residues. Germline V lookup: CDR1 SQVTM, CDR2 ANQGSEA. V lost 8 bases and J lost 4; bases outside the gene matches: 16. The CDR3 nucleotides are TGCAGCTGGTCAACCTCCAGGGGGGAGGGCTATGGCTACACCTTC. Its protein is CSWSTSRGEGYGYTF.